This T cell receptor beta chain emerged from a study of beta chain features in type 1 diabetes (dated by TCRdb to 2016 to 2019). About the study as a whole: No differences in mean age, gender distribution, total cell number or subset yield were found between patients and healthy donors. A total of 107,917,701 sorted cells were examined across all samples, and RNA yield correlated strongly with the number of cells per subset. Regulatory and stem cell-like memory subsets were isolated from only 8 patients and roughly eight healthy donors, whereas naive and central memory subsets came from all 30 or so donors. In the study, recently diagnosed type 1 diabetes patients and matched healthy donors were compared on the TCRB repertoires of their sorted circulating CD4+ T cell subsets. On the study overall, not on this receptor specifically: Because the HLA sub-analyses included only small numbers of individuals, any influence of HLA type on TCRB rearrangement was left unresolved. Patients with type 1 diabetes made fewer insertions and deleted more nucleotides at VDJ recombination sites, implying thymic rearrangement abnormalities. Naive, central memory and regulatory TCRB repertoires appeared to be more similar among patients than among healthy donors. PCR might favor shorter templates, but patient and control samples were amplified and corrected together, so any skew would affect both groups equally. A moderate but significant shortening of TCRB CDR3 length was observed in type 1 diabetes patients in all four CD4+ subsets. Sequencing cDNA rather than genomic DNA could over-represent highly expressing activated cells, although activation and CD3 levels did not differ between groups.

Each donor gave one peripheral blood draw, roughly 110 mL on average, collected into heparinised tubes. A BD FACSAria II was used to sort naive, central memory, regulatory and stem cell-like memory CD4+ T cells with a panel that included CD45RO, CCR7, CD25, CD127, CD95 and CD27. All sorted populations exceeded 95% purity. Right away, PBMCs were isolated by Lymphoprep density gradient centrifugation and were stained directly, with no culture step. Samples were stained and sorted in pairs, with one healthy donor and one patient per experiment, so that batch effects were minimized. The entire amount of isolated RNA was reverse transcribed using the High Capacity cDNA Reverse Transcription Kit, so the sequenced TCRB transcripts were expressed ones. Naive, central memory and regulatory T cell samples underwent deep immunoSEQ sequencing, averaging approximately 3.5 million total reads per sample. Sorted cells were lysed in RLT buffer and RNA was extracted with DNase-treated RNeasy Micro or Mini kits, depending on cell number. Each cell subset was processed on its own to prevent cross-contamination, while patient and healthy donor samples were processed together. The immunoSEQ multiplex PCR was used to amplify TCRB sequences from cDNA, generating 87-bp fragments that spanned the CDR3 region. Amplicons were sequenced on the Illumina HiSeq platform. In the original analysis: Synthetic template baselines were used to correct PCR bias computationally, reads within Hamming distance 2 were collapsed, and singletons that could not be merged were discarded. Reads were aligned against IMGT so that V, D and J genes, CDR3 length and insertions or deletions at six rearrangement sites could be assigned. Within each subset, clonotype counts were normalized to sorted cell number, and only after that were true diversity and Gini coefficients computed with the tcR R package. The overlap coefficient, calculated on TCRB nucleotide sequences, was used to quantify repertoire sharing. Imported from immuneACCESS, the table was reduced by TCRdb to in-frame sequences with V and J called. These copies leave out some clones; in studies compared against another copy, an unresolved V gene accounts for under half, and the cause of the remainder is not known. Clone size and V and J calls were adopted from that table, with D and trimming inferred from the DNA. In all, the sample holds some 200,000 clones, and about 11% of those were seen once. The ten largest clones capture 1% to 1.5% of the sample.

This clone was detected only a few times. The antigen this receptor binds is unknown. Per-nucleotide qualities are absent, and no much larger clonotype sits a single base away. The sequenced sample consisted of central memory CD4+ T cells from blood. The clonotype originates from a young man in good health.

The CDR3 region has the sequence CASSSFVGPSYEQYF. The DNA sequence is TGTGCCAGCAGTTCTTTCGTAGGACCCTCCTACGAGCAGTACTTC. The chain is assembled from TRBV28 and TRBJ2-7; no confident D gene assignment can be made. Relative to germline, V is 4 bases shorter and J is 0 bases shorter, with 13 bases between their ends. The germline V gene provides CDR1 MDHEN and CDR2 SYDVKM. Spanning cysteine to phenylalanine, the CDR3 consists of 15 amino acids. Only the CDR3 part of the read is kept: 45 bases, read in frame from the first base.